These 20 T cell receptor beta chains originate from one sample sequenced in a study of T cell repertoires in cytomegalovirus infection. MiXCR, run by TCRdb on the reads, gives a single entry per CDR3 protein. The top ten hold over 25% of the sample, which has about 180,000 distinct CDR3 sequences, roughly an eighth seen once. The sample was PBMCs. These receptors were taken from a human donor in good health (CMV status not recorded). Some clones in this sample may be carry-over from other donors' samples.

Only a few counts were recorded for this clonotype. The rearrangement links TRBV18 to TRBJ2-3; TRBD1 is a possible D gene (6 bases). Germline CDR1 reads KGHSH; CDR2 reads LQKENI. The CDR3 has 15 residues. Between the trimmed V and J ends, which lost 6 bases and 3 bases, there was a span of 16 bases. As DNA, the CDR3 is TGTGCCAGCTCGCCGACAGGAATAATTACAGATACGCAGTATTTT. Protein product: CASSPTGIITDTQYF.

This clonotype was found many times. This sequence joins TRBV7-2 and TRBJ1-2; TRBD1 matches 8 bases. With V trimmed by 5 bases and J by 4 bases, 3 bases remained unmatched. The CDR3 has 13 residues. The germline CDR1 and CDR2 sequences are SGHTA and FQGNSA. The CDR3 protein is CASSKGQVYGYTF. DNA of the CDR3: TGTGCCAGCAGCAAGGGACAGGTCTATGGCTACACCTTC.

This clonotype appeared many times. The chain couples TRBV28 to TRBJ1-5; D is unresolved. Germline V gene lookup returns CDR1 MDHEN and CDR2 SYDVKM. Trimming removed 6 bases from V and 3 bases from J, with 12 bases in between. CDR3 length: 14 residues. CDR3 sequence (DNA): TGTGCCAGCAGGGCCCAGATCTTCAATCAGCCCCAGCATTTT. It codes for CASRAQIFNQPQHF.

The sample holds a few counts of this clonotype. The chain is built from TRBV7-2 and TRBJ2-1, with D possibly called TRBD1 or TRBD2 (6 bases each). Trimming left V 1 base short and J 5 bases short, with 12 bases between. The CDR3 runs 15 residues. Germline V CDR1 and CDR2: SGHTA, FQGNSA. CDR3 residues: CASSLGGAPNNEQFF. The CDR3 DNA reads as TGTGCCAGCAGCTTAGGGGGGGCCCCTAACAATGAGCAGTTCTTC.

This clonotype showed up many times. The CDR3 here is CASLAAGGTDTQYF. The CDR3 nucleotides read TGTGCCAGCCTGGCGGCGGGAGGTACAGATACGCAGTATTTT. The chain joins TRBV6-2 or TRBV6-3 to TRBJ2-3; 8 positions agree with TRBD2. Unmatched junction bases numbered 7, after V lost 8 bases and J lost 3 bases. Germline CDR1 and CDR2: MNHEY and SVGEGT. This CDR3 has 14 residues.

The CDR3 loop is CASSGARATEAFF. CDR3 sequence (DNA): TGTGCCAGCTCAGGCGCCAGGGCCACTGAAGCTTTCTTT. The chain employs TRBV18 and TRBJ1-1; possible D gene TRBD1, 5 bases. The V gene's germline CDR1 is KGHSH and CDR2 LQKENI. The CDR3 is 13 residues long. V was trimmed by 5 bases and J by 4 bases, leaving 11 bases between them.

Turning to this clonotype: This may be a read error: a much more frequent sequence differs by one nucleotide. The CDR3 ends on some other residue instead of the conserved phenylalanine or tryptophan, so this is likely a read error. The rearrangement links TRBV6-6 to TRBJ1-6, with D hard to call. CDR1 is MNHNY, CDR2 SVGAGI, per germline (reference sequence). Trimming left V 6 bases short and J 10 bases short, with 19 bases between. The CDR3 extends over 15 amino acids. The CDR3 sequence is CASSPNGQGKSPLHS. The CDR3 bases are TGTGCCAGCAGCCCAAACGGCCAAGGGAAATCACCCCTCCACTCT.

This clonotype was recorded at least ten times. The V call is TRBV7-9, the J call TRBJ2-7; perhaps TRBD1 as D (6 bases). Trimming removed 5 bases from V and 6 bases from J, with 11 bases in between. The CDR3 is 12 residues long. Germline assignment: CDR1 SEHNR and CDR2 FQNEAQ (reference sequence). CDR3 nucleotides: TGTGCCAGCAGCCGAACAGGGTCCGAGCAGTACTTC. It codes for CASSRTGSEQYF. Full variable domain (rest looked up from reference TRBV7-9 and TRBJ2-7): DTGVSQNPRHKITKRGQNVTFRCDPISEHNRLYWYRQTLGQGPEFLTYFQNEAQLEKSRLLSDRFSAERPKGSFSTLEIQRTEQGDSAMYLCASSRTGSEQYFGPGTRLTVT.

This clonotype was counted at least ten times. The chain recombines TRBV7-2 with TRBJ2-1; D not resolved. The germline V and J ends were trimmed by 5 bases and 8 bases, with 16 bases remaining between them. CDR1 SGHTA and CDR2 FQGNSA come from the germline V gene. This CDR3 contains 14 residues. CDR3: CASSPPVKGHEQFF. The CDR3 DNA follows: TGTGCCAGCAGCCCCCCCGTCAAAGGCCATGAGCAGTTCTTC.

The chain joins TRBV15 to TRBJ2-4, with 9 bases aligning to TRBD2. The V and J ends lost 1 base and 6 bases, in that order; junction bases with no gene match: 7. Looked up from germline, CDR1 is LNHNV and CDR2 is YYDKDF (reference sequence). The CDR3 has 16 residues. The CDR3 is CATSRALAGTGNIQYF. CDR3 nucleotide sequence: TGTGCCACCAGCAGAGCCCTAGCGGGGACGGGAAACATTCAGTACTTC.

This clonotype was observed at least ten times. The chain recombines TRBV11-2 with TRBJ2-1; D unclear. The germline V gene has CDR1 SGHAT and CDR2 FQNNGV. This CDR3 spans 15 amino acids. The V and J ends lost 1 base and 4 bases respectively, with 11 bases between them. CDR3 nucleotide sequence: TGTGCCAGCAGCTTAGTCGCGCCGACTTACAATGAGCAGTTCTTC. Translating it yields CASSLVAPTYNEQFF.

This clonotype was picked up many times. This chain links TRBV6-5 with TRBJ1-6, with a possible D match to TRBD1 (5 bases). Deletions cut 5 bases from V and 9 bases from J, with 20 bases between. Germline values: CDR1 MNHEY, CDR2 SVGAGI. This CDR3 spans 16 amino acids. CDR3 DNA sequence: TGTGCCAGCAGTCGGACCGGGACGAATATCGGTTCACCCCTCCACTTT. Translating gives CASSRTGTNIGSPLHF.

This clonotype was counted only a few times. The rearrangement links TRBV5-1 to TRBJ1-3; D gene uncertain. The CDR3 loop spans 14 amino acids. The V end lost 4 bases, the J end lost 1 base, and 9 bases lay between the germline ends. Per the germline V gene, CDR1 is SGHRS and CDR2 is YFSETQ. CDR3 loop: CASSIDPSGNTIYF. The CDR3 DNA sequence: TGCGCCAGCAGCATCGACCCTTCTGGAAACACCATATATTTT.

This clonotype was detected only a few times. The chain links TRBV15 to TRBJ2-7; 11 nucleotides match TRBD2. Germline values: CDR1 LNHNV, CDR2 YYDKDF (reference sequence). CDR3 size: 16 residues. The V gene end was trimmed by 0 bases and the J gene end by 2 bases; junction bases not matched to a gene: 3. The CDR3 DNA reads TGTGCCACCAGCAGAGAGAATAGCGGGAGGGCCTACGAGCAGTACTTC. Protein sequence: CATSRENSGRAYEQYF.

This clonotype was seen more than once but under ten times. The chain joins TRBV7-3 to TRBJ2-2; unclear D gene. The CDR3 consists of 15 residues. The V end was cut by 6 bases, the J end by 1 base, with 12 bases between. Germline V gene data show CDR1 as SGHTA and CDR2 as FQGTGA. The CDR3 nucleotides read TGTGCCAGCAGTCCTAAGACGGGGAACACCGGGGAGCTGTTTTTT. Translation: CASSPKTGNTGELFF. The variable domain in full, with the rest retrieved from reference TRBV7-3 and TRBJ2-2, is GAGVSQTPSNKVTEKGKYVELRCDPISGHTALYWYRQSLGQGPEFLIYFQGTGAADDSGLPNDRFFAVRPEGSVSTLKIQRTERGDSAVYLCASSPKTGNTGELFFGEGSRLTVL.

This clonotype was seen a handful of times. This chain joins TRBV11-2 and TRBJ1-2; 10 bases are shared with TRBD1. This CDR3 comprises 15 residues. CDR1 is SGHAT, CDR2 FQNNGV, per germline. The junction had 6 bases not matched to a gene; V was cut back by 1 base and J by 7 bases. CDR3 sequence: CASSLAEDRGFGYTF. The CDR3, as DNA: TGTGCCAGCAGCTTAGCAGAGGACAGGGGGTTTGGCTACACCTTC.

This clonotype has a count of ten or more. This chain links TRBV7-2 with TRBJ1-1, with D tentatively TRBD1 (5 bases). Between the trimmed V and J ends, which lost 3 bases and 0 bases, there was a span of 17 bases. The CDR3 length is 17 residues. Germline CDR1 reads SGHTA; CDR2 reads FQGNSA. CDR3 region: CASSFGRGGGMNTEAFF. CDR3 sequence (DNA): TGTGCCAGCAGCTTTGGACGTGGTGGGGGGATGAACACTGAAGCTTTCTTT.

This clonotype was seen many times. The rearrangement links TRBV7-2 to TRBJ1-3; 7 positions agree with TRBD1. The CDR3 length is 17 residues. Germline V gene data show CDR1 as SGHTA and CDR2 as FQGNSA. Trimming removed 2 bases from V and 0 bases from J; junction bases left unmatched: 7. Written as DNA, the CDR3 is TGTGCCAGCAGCTTAAGGGCGACAGGGCTCTCTGGAAACACCATATATTTT. Its translation is CASSLRATGLSGNTIYF.

This clonotype was observed a handful of times. The chain employs TRBV29-1 and TRBJ2-6; a weak D match, TRBD2 (6 bases). Trimming shortened V by 1 base and J by 0 bases, and 19 bases separated the two germline ends. The CDR3 totals 19 residues. The germline V gene has CDR1 SQVTM and CDR2 ANQGSEA. DNA of the CDR3: TGCAGCGTTGAAGGGAGGGCCCCGGCGGGTTTCTCTGGGGCCAACGTCCTGACTTTC. Protein product: CSVEGRAPAGFSGANVLTF.

Many counts were recorded for this clonotype. The V call is TRBV7-2, the J call TRBJ2-7; D possibly corresponds to TRBD1 (5 bases). Germline values: CDR1 SGHTA, CDR2 FQGNSA. V was clipped by 5 bases and J by 2 bases, with 13 bases between them. CDR3 length equals 14 residues. The CDR3 DNA follows: TGTGCCAGCAGCCGAGACAGTTCCGCCTACGAGCAGTACTTC. This gives the protein CASSRDSSAYEQYF.